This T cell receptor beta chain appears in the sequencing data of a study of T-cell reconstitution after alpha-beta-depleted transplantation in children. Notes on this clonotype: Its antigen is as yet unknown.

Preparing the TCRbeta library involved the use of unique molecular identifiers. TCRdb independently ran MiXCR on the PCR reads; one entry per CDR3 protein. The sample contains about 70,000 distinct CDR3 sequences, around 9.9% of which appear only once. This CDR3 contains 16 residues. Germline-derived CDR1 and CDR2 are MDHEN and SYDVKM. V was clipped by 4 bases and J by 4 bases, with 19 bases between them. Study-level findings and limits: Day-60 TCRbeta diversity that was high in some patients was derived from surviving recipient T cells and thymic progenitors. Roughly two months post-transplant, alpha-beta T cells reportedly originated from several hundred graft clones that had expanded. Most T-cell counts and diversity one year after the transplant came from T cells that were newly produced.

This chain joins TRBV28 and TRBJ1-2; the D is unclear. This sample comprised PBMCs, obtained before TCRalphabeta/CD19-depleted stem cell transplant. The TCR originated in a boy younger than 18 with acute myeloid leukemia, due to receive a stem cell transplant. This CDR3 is CASSSPTGQPGYGYTF. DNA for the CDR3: TGTGCCAGCAGTTCCCCGACCGGCCAACCGGGCTATGGCTACACCTTC.